This entry lists 18 T cell receptor beta chains sequenced from one sample in a study of shared clonotypes between healthy human individuals. Data came from immunoSEQ multiplex PCR; TCRdb stores just in-frame clones and leaves some out. The sample has a few hundred thousand clones, around 86% seen once. The sequenced material came from memory CD8+ T cells sorted from blood. The sample's subset: CD45RO+ cells pooled with CCR7-negative TemRA cells. Every receptor here comes from a young man in good health.

This sequence joins TRBV27 and TRBJ2-1, with D possibly matching TRBD1 (5 bases). This CDR3 has 15 residues. CDR1 and CDR2 (germline): MNHEY, SMNVEV (reference sequence). The germline V and J ends were trimmed by 4 bases and 4 bases, with 14 bases remaining between them. CDR3 region: CASSWVITGYNEQFF. DNA for the CDR3: TGTGCCAGCAGTTGGGTTATAACAGGATACAATGAGCAGTTCTTC.

The V call is TRBV6-5, the J call TRBJ1-1; possibly TRBD1 for D (6 bases). Trimming removed 5 bases at V and 7 bases at J, with 11 bases between. Germline CDR1 reads MNHEY; CDR2 reads SVGAGI. This CDR3 is built from 12 residues. The CDR3: CASSHRGHEAFF. CDR3 DNA sequence: TGTGCCAGCAGTCATCGGGGGCATGAAGCTTTCTTT.

V usage is TRBV2 and J usage is TRBJ2-5; 8 nucleotides agree with TRBD2. The CDR3 sequence is 14 residues long. Germline CDR1 SNHLY, CDR2 FYNNEI. V was clipped by 6 bases and J by 5 bases; unmatched bases: 8. The CDR3, as DNA: TGTGCCAGCAGCTGGACTAGCTTCCAGGAGACCCAGTACTTC. Translation: CASSWTSFQETQYF.

The chain carries TRBV4-1 and TRBJ2-1; D is unclear. Per germline, CDR1 MGHRA and CDR2 YSYEKL. This CDR3 has 18 amino acids. The V gene lost 3 bases and the J gene lost 4 bases, with 22 bases spanning the gap. CDR3 in amino acids: CASSQGPGPPIFYNEQFF. CDR3 nucleotide sequence: TGCGCCAGCAGCCAGGGCCCCGGACCTCCTATTTTTTACAATGAGCAGTTCTTC.

V usage is TRBV7-2 and J usage is TRBJ1-1, with 7 bases fitting TRBD1. V gave up 0 bases and J gave up 7 bases; unmatched junction bases: 8. Germline CDR1 and CDR2: SGHTA and FQGNSA. The CDR3 totals 15 residues. This CDR3 reads CASSLAQGGLIEAFF. CDR3 DNA: TGTGCCAGCAGCTTAGCGCAGGGGGGGTTGATTGAAGCTTTCTTT. Combining the CDR3 with reference TRBV7-2 and TRBJ1-1 gives the whole variable domain GAGVSQSPSNKVTEKGKDVELRCDPISGHTALYWYRQSLGQGLEFLIYFQGNSAPDKSGLPSDRFSAERTGGSVSTLTIQRTQQEDSAVYLCASSLAQGGLIEAFFGQGTRLTVV.

This rearrangement joins TRBV7-2 to TRBJ2-3, with TRBD2 matching 9 bases. Losses at the gene ends were 6 bases for V and 2 bases for J; bases not matched to a gene: 9. The germline CDR1 and CDR2 sequences are SGHTA and FQGNSA. The CDR3 sequence is 16 residues long. Here the CDR3 reads CASRPPGLANTDTQYF. As DNA, the CDR3 is TGTGCCAGCAGACCACCCGGACTAGCGAACACAGATACGCAGTATTTT.

This sequence joins TRBV28 and TRBJ2-2, with 7 bases lining up with TRBD1. The CDR3 covers 16 residues. Germline CDR1 MDHEN, CDR2 SYDVKM. V was pared by 4 bases and J by 3 bases, with 8 bases of the junction left unmatched. The DNA for the CDR3 is TGTGCCAGCAGTTACAGGGGAGCGATCGACACCGGGGAGCTGTTTTTT. Its translation is CASSYRGAIDTGELFF.

V usage is TRBV28 and J usage is TRBJ2-2, with D perhaps TRBD1 or TRBD2 (5 bases each). Trimming cost V 6 bases and J 3 bases, with 17 bases left between them. The CDR3 covers 16 residues. Germline CDR1 and CDR2: MDHEN and SYDVKM. CDR3 bases: TGTGCCAGCAGCCCTTATGGGGGATCGGACACCGGGGAGCTGTTTTTT. This gives the protein CASSPYGGSDTGELFF.

The CDR3 bases are TGTGCCAGCAGTTATACGGCGAACACTGAAGCTTTCTTT. This codes for CASSYTANTEAFF. V and J are TRBV6-5 and TRBJ1-1; no definite D call. Germline CDR1 MNHEY, CDR2 SVGAGI. The length of the CDR3 is 13 residues. Trimming cost V 3 bases and J 1 base, with 6 bases left between them.

This chain joins TRBV27 and TRBJ2-7; D unclear. Trimming left V 2 bases short and J 6 bases short, with 14 bases between. CDR3 length: 14 amino acids. Germline V gene lookup returns CDR1 MNHEY and CDR2 SMNVEV (reference sequence). The CDR3 sequence: CASSLGLRQAEQYF. DNA for the CDR3: TGTGCCAGCAGTTTAGGTCTCCGCCAGGCCGAGCAGTACTTC.

This clone has a count of ten or more. The V gene is TRBV6-5, the J gene TRBJ1-1; D is ambiguous. Germline V gene data show CDR1 as MNHEY and CDR2 as SVGAGI. The CDR3 length is 15 residues. V lost 0 bases to trimming and J lost 1 base, with 9 bases between them. This CDR3 is CASSYSGQENTEAFF. The CDR3 bases are TGTGCCAGCAGTTACTCGGGCCAGGAGAACACTGAAGCTTTCTTT.

This sequence joins TRBV15 and TRBJ1-1, with 7 bases matching TRBD1. Looked up from germline, CDR1 is LNHNV and CDR2 is YYDKDF (reference sequence). Unmatched junction bases numbered 6, after V lost 5 bases and J lost 0 bases. The CDR3 length is 15 residues. In nucleotides, the CDR3 is TGTGCCACCAGCTGGACAGGCCTAATGAACACTGAAGCTTTCTTT. It codes for CATSWTGLMNTEAFF.

The J gene is TRBJ2-2, the V gene TRBV5-4, with 9 positions matching TRBD1. Germline V gives CDR1 SGHNT, CDR2 YYREEE (reference sequence). The ends lost 4 bases at V and 1 base at J; junction bases unmatched: 5. CDR3 length equals 16 residues. CDR3 in amino acids: CASSDGQGWNTGELFF. CDR3 DNA: TGTGCCAGCAGCGATGGACAGGGGTGGAACACCGGGGAGCTGTTTTTT.

This chain joins TRBV7-9 and TRBJ1-4; no reliable D call. Trimming removed 5 bases from V and 3 bases from J, with 13 bases in between. Germline V CDR1 and CDR2: SEHNR, FQNEAQ (reference sequence). The CDR3 consists of 15 residues. CDR3: CASSPPVAPNEKLFF. The DNA for the CDR3 is TGTGCCAGCAGCCCTCCGGTCGCTCCTAATGAAAAACTGTTTTTT.

The chain uses TRBV13 and TRBJ1-6; D remains ambiguous. V was cut by 2 bases and J by 12 bases, with 14 bases left in between. Germline CDR1 and CDR2: PRHDT and FYEKMQ (reference sequence). The CDR3 is 14 amino acids. As DNA, the CDR3 is TGTGCCAGCAGCTTAACCGGTGCAGACGGACCCCTCCACTTT. Residues: CASSLTGADGPLHF.

The rearrangement joins TRBV6-5 to TRBJ2-7; 7 bases align to TRBD2. V gave up 2 bases and J gave up 5 bases; unmatched junction bases: 3. The CDR3 is made up of 13 amino acids. In germline, CDR1 is MNHEY, CDR2 SVGAGI. CDR3 residues: CASSYGGGNEQYF. The DNA for the CDR3 is TGTGCCAGCAGTTACGGGGGAGGGAACGAGCAGTACTTC.

The chain is built from TRBV13 and TRBJ2-2, with 14 bases aligning to TRBD2. Germline V gene data show CDR1 as PRHDT and CDR2 as FYEKMQ (reference sequence). The CDR3 totals 15 residues. V was clipped by 3 bases and J by 8 bases; unmatched bases: 2. The CDR3, as DNA: TGTGCCAGCAGCTTCGGACTAGCGGGAGGTGGGGAGCTGTTTTTT. Translated, it gives CASSFGLAGGGELFF.

V is TRBV29-1 and J is TRBJ1-1; D is undetermined. Trimming took off 3 bases at V and 4 bases at J, with 15 bases between the two ends. The CDR3 is 14 residues long. The germline V gene encodes CDR1 SQVTM and CDR2 ANQGSEA. The CDR3 DNA sequence: TGCAGCGTTGAGAAGGGAACCGGAGGCACTGAAGCTTTCTTT. Encoded protein: CSVEKGTGGTEAFF. The full variable domain, its missing parts supplied by reference TRBV29-1 and TRBJ1-1, is SAVISQKPSRDICQRGTSLTIQCQVDSQVTMMFWYRQQPGQSLTLIATANQGSEATYESGFVIDKFPISRPNLTFSTLTVSNMSPEDSSIYLCSVEKGTGGTEAFFGQGTRLTVV.